The 20 T cell receptor beta chains in this list originate from one sample, sequenced in a study of CD8 T cells in Susac syndrome. Random-hexamer reverse transcription was applied to about 0.5 to 1 ug RNA. Each CDR3 protein gets one entry after TCRdb re-called the immunoSEQ multiplex PCR reads with MiXCR. This sample has 130,000 or so distinct CDR3 sequences, with just under 95% found just once. The sequenced material came from CD8+ T cells from PBMCs. The receptors originated from a human donor with Susac syndrome.

The CDR3 DNA is TGTGCCAGCAGCCTCTTCGAATCAGGGGACAATGAGCAGTTCTTC. It translates to CASSLFESGDNEQFF. The gene calls are TRBV7-8 and TRBJ2-1; D may be TRBD1 (6 bases). The germline gives CDR1 SGHVS, CDR2 FQNEAQ. V gave up 5 bases and J gave up 5 bases, with 16 bases separating them. The CDR3 extends over 15 amino acids.

Here the CDR3 reads CATSRDTSPQETQYF. The CDR3, as DNA: TGTGCCACCAGCAGAGATACCAGTCCCCAAGAGACCCAGTACTTC. The chain links TRBV15 to TRBJ2-5; D unresolved. Germline V CDR1 and CDR2: LNHNV, YYDKDF (reference sequence). The CDR3 runs to 15 residues. V was pared by 0 bases and J by 1 base, with 9 bases between.

The CDR3 here is CASSFGLAGEQYF. CDR3 DNA sequence: TGTGCCAGCAGTTTTGGGCTCGCAGGGGAGCAGTACTTC. This chain joins TRBV27 and TRBJ2-7; D perhaps matches TRBD1 (5 bases). This CDR3 comprises 13 residues. The V gene lost 3 bases and the J gene lost 7 bases, with 13 bases spanning the gap. Germline CDR1 is MNHEY and CDR2 is SMNVEV (reference sequence).

The V call is TRBV7-9, the J call TRBJ2-5; TRBD1 might be the D (6 bases). The CDR3 spans 13 residues. The V and J ends lost 7 bases and 2 bases respectively, with 11 bases between them. Germline V lookup: CDR1 SEHNR, CDR2 FQNEAQ (reference sequence). CDR3 protein: CASTRGPQETQYF. The CDR3 DNA is TGTGCCAGCACCAGGGGACCGCAAGAGACCCAGTACTTC.

The rearrangement joins TRBV13 to TRBJ1-1; D remains ambiguous. CDR3 length: 13 amino acids. V was cut by 5 bases and J by 2 bases, with 9 bases left in between. Germline V gives CDR1 PRHDT, CDR2 FYEKMQ (reference sequence). The CDR3 region has the DNA TGTGCCAGCAGCCTCCGACTTAACACTGAAGCTTTCTTT. This sequence encodes CASSLRLNTEAFF.

This chain joins TRBV12-3 or TRBV12-4 and TRBJ2-3; D is unclear. V was trimmed by 6 bases and J by 5 bases, leaving 12 bases between them. This CDR3 comprises 13 residues. The CDR3 protein is CASRDPWGDTQYF. CDR3 nucleotide sequence: TGTGCCAGCAGGGACCCCTGGGGAGATACGCAGTATTTT.

The chain employs TRBV29-1 and TRBJ1-2, with TRBD1 as a possible D gene (6 bases). The germline gives CDR1 SQVTM, CDR2 ANQGSEA. CDR3 size: 12 residues. V was cut by 4 bases and J by 3 bases, with 9 bases left in between. In DNA form, the CDR3 reads TGCAGCGTTGTACAGGGTGACTATGGCTACACCTTC. This translates into CSVVQGDYGYTF.

V is TRBV7-8 and J is TRBJ2-3; D is undetermined. CDR3 size: 12 residues. The germline CDR1 and CDR2 sequences are SGHVS and FQNEAQ. V was trimmed by 5 bases and J by 2 bases, leaving 5 bases between them. CDR3 nucleotides: TGTGCCAGCAGCATGCCCACAGATACGCAGTATTTT. Translating it yields CASSMPTDTQYF.

The chain couples TRBV29-1 to TRBJ1-3; D is uncertain. CDR3 length: 12 amino acids. CDR1 SQVTM and CDR2 ANQGSEA come from the germline V gene. The V end lost 5 bases, the J end lost 0 bases, and 5 bases lay between the germline ends. Here the CDR3 DNA reads TGCAGCGTTCACAGCTCTGGAAACACCATATATTTT. Its translation: CSVHSSGNTIYF. Filled out from reference TRBV29-1 and TRBJ1-3, the complete variable domain reads SAVISQKPSRDICQRGTSLTIQCQVDSQVTMMFWYRQQPGQSLTLIATANQGSEATYESGFVIDKFPISRPNLTFSTLTVSNMSPEDSSIYLCSVHSSGNTIYFGEGSWLTVV.

This sequence joins TRBV7-6 and TRBJ2-7; 9 positions agree with TRBD2. CDR1 SGHVS and CDR2 FNYEAQ come from the germline V gene. With 0 bases clipped from V and 0 bases from J, the junction kept 6 bases outside the gene matches. The CDR3 sequence is 17 residues long. In DNA form, the CDR3 reads TGTGCCAGCAGCTTAGCGCAGGGACTAGCAGGCTCCTACGAGCAGTACTTC. Its protein is CASSLAQGLAGSYEQYF.

The chain recombines TRBV20-1 with TRBJ2-7; D is perhaps TRBD1 or TRBD2 (5 bases each). V lost 1 base, J lost 4 bases, and 11 bases lay in between. The germline CDR1 and CDR2 sequences are DFQATT and SNEGSKA (reference sequence). This CDR3 is 13 amino acids long. The CDR3 DNA is TGCAGTGCTAGAGTTGCAGAGGGGTACGAGCAGTACTTC. Translated: CSARVAEGYEQYF.

The V and J genes are TRBV5-6 and TRBJ1-4, with D hard to call. V was trimmed by 0 bases and J by 6 bases, leaving 6 bases between them. Germline V gene sequence: CDR1 SGHDT, CDR2 YYEEEE. The CDR3 is made up of 13 amino acids. In DNA form, the CDR3 reads TGTGCCAGCAGCTTGGAGGCGGATGAAAAACTGTTTTTT. Its protein is CASSLEADEKLFF. Complete variable domain (other parts from reference TRBV5-6 and TRBJ1-4): DAGVTQSPTHLIKTRGQQVTLRCSPKSGHDTVSWYQQALGQGPQFIFQYYEEEERQRGNFPDRFSGHQFPNYSSELNVNALLLGDSALYLCASSLEADEKLFFGSGTQLSVL.

The J gene is TRBJ2-1, the V gene TRBV7-2; TRBD2 agrees at 8 bases. This CDR3 has 14 amino acids. With V trimmed by 11 bases and J by 10 bases, 16 bases remained unmatched. CDR1 and CDR2 from the germline V gene are SGHTA and FQGNSA. The CDR3 region is CALDLSGAVREQFF. CDR3 DNA: TGTGCCTTAGATCTTAGCGGGGCAGTTAGGGAGCAGTTCTTC. The entire variable domain, with the rest obtained from reference TRBV7-2 and TRBJ2-1, is as follows: GAGVSQSPSNKVTEKGKDVELRCDPISGHTALYWYRQSLGQGLEFLIYFQGNSAPDKSGLPSDRFSAERTGGSVSTLTIQRTQQEDSAVYLCALDLSGAVREQFFGPGTRLTVL.

V usage is TRBV4-1 and J usage is TRBJ1-1, with D unresolved. The CDR3 loop spans 15 amino acids. V was shortened by 2 bases and J by 1 base, with 11 bases between the two germline ends. Germline V gene lookup returns CDR1 MGHRA and CDR2 YSYEKL. CDR3 DNA: TGCGCCAGCAGCCAAAGGAGTATCTCGAACACTGAAGCTTTCTTT. This translates into CASSQRSISNTEAFF.

V is TRBV4-1 and J is TRBJ1-2; D uncertain. Germline CDR1 reads MGHRA; CDR2 reads YSYEKL. The CDR3 spans 15 residues. The V end was cut by 4 bases, the J end by 8 bases, with 20 bases between. The CDR3 sequence: CASSLGSQEVGGYTF. The CDR3, as DNA: TGCGCCAGCAGCCTCGGATCCCAGGAGGTAGGCGGCTACACCTTC.

The chain has TRBV30 and TRBJ2-7, with 7 positions matching TRBD2. V lost 2 bases, J lost 5 bases, and 15 bases stayed unmatched. The CDR3 length is 16 residues. CDR1 and CDR2 (germline): GTSNPN, SVGIG (reference sequence). The CDR3 DNA reads as TGTGCCTGGAGTCATCTCTACCCCGGGGGGACGGACGAGCAGTACTTC. It specifies CAWSHLYPGGTDEQYF.

V and J are TRBV7-9 and TRBJ2-7; no clear D gene. Germline CDR1 is SEHNR and CDR2 is FQNEAQ (reference sequence). Between the trimmed V and J ends, which lost 2 bases and 5 bases, there was a span of 4 bases. The CDR3 spans 11 residues. The CDR3 reads CASSLTDEQYF. Written as DNA, the CDR3 is TGTGCCAGCAGCTTAACTGACGAGCAGTACTTC.

On this clonotype: The junction does not match germline at one end; this may be a read error. J is TRBJ2-5 and V is TRBV7-6; TRBD2 aligns across 12 bases. Germline V gives CDR1 SGHVS, CDR2 FNYEAQ. The CDR3 covers 16 residues. The CDR3 sequence is CASTLGTSGWQETQYF. The CDR3 DNA follows: TGTGCCAGCACCTTAGGGACTAGCGGGTGGCAAGAGACCCAGTACTTC.

The rearrangement links TRBV2 to TRBJ2-1; TRBD2 matches 11 bases. Per the germline V gene, CDR1 is SNHLY and CDR2 is FYNNEI. This CDR3 comprises 14 residues. Trimming removed 3 bases from V and 12 bases from J; junction bases left unmatched: 7. The CDR3 nucleotides are TGTGCCAGCAGTGACGGCCTAGCGGGGGGTCGGCAGTTCTTC. The encoded protein is CASSDGLAGGRQFF.

The V and J genes are TRBV7-9 and TRBJ1-1, with 7 bases matching TRBD1. This CDR3 has 15 residues. Germline V gene lookup returns CDR1 SEHNR and CDR2 FQNEAQ (reference sequence). V gave up 0 bases and J gave up 4 bases; unmatched junction bases: 5. In DNA, the CDR3 is TGTGCCAGCAGCTTAGCGCAGGGGGGACGCACTGAAGCTTTCTTT. This translates into CASSLAQGGRTEAFF.